These T cell receptor beta chains were read from a single sample in a study of HIV-infected patients and healthy controls. TCRdb reprocessed the 5' RACE reads via MiXCR and lists one record per CDR3 protein. The table has tens of thousands of distinct CDR3 sequences, approximately 21% seen once; the top ten hold under 1.5%. The material sequenced was CD4+ T cells from blood. The receptors stem from a human donor in good health. CDR3s include the opening cysteine and the closing phenylalanine or tryptophan. Each record gives: J gene, D gene, V gene, clone size, CDR3 DNA, CDR3 protein. D genes are given only for firm matches. A row's size may be missing; if present it is once, few, many or a size class.

TRBJ2-7 | NA | TRBV5-4 | NA | TGTGCCAGCAGCTTAGGTGAAAGGTCCGCCTACGAGCAGTACTTC | CASSLGERSAYEQYF
TRBJ1-5 | NA | TRBV20-1 | many | TGCAGTGCTAGAGATGGGCAGGGTGGAAATCAGCCCCAGCATTTT | CSARDGQGGNQPQHF
TRBJ1-2 | NA | TRBV3-1 | few | TGTGCCAGCAGGGCCCGGGACACATACGGTGGCTACACCTTC | CASRARDTYGGYTF
TRBJ2-7 | NA | TRBV5-5 | NA | TGTGCCAGCAGCTTGGGTGCCGGATCCTACGAGCAGTACTTC | CASSLGAGSYEQYF
TRBJ2-5 | TRBD2 | TRBV3-1 | few | TGTGCCAGCCGCTTCGGACTAGCGGTACAAGAGACCCAGTACTTC | CASRFGLAVQETQYF
TRBJ1-1 | NA | TRBV29-1 | many | TGCAGCGTTGCTCGAATGAACACTGAAGCTTTCTTT | CSVARMNTEAFF
TRBJ1-4 | NA | TRBV4-3 | many | TGCGCCAGCAGCCAAGATCTACAGGGTGAAAAACTGTTTTTT | CASSQDLQGEKLFF
TRBJ1-2 | NA | TRBV2 | NA | TGTGCCAGCTACCCCGACCGGGGAAGCTCCTATGGCTACACCTTC | CASYPDRGSSYGYTF
TRBJ2-3 | NA | TRBV4-2 | NA | TGTGCCAGCAGCCAAGAGTGGCGGAGGGGCACAGATACGCAGTATTTT | CASSQEWRRGTDTQYF
TRBJ2-1 | TRBD2 | TRBV20-1 | many | TGCAGTGCTCTCCTAGCGGGTGCTAACAATGAGCAGTTCTTC | CSALLAGANNEQFF
TRBJ2-7 | TRBD2 | TRBV5-6 | few | TGTGCCAGCAGCGCTACTAGCGGGACCAGTCGGGGGGAGCAGTACTTC | CASSATSGTSRGEQYF
TRBJ1-2 | NA | TRBV10-2 | NA | TGCGCCAGCAGTAGCGAGAACAGCTATGGCTACACCTTC | CASSSENSYGYTF
TRBJ1-1 | NA | TRBV12-3/TRBV12-4 | many | TGTGCCAGCACCACCTATACCGCGTTCACTGAAGCTTTCTTT | CASTTYTAFTEAFF
TRBJ1-2 | TRBD1 | TRBV10-3 | many | TGTGCCACCGCCGGGACAGCGAATAACTATGGCTACACCTTC | CATAGTANNYGYTF
TRBJ2-5 | TRBD2 | TRBV13 | NA | TGTGCCAGCAGCTTGGGAGGGATTGTTGAGACCCAGTACTTC | CASSLGGIVETQYF
TRBJ2-2 | TRBD1 | TRBV9 | NA | TGTGCCAGCAGCGTAGCAAGGGACAGGAACACCGGGGAGCTGTTTTTT | CASSVARDRNTGELFF
TRBJ1-6 | TRBD1 | TRBV30 | NA | TGTGCCTGGGGGGGGACAGGTGGATCGAATTCACCCCTCCACTTT | CAWGGTGGSNSPLHF
TRBJ2-7 | TRBD2 | TRBV7-9 | few | TGTGCCAGCAGCTTAGCGGGGGGGAGTCTTCCCTACGAGCAGTACTTC | CASSLAGGSLPYEQYF
TRBJ2-7 | NA | TRBV29-1 | NA | TGCAGCGTAGGCGATACAGGGTCCAGCTACGAGCAGTACTTC | CSVGDTGSSYEQYF
TRBJ2-3 | NA | TRBV5-1 | few | TGCGCCAGCAGGGGACGGCGTCCGCAGTATTTT | CASRGRRPQYF
TRBJ2-1 | NA | TRBV20-1 | many | TGCAGTGCATATGAGCAGTTCTTC | CSAYEQFF
TRBJ1-6 | TRBD1 | TRBV13 | few | TGTGCCAGCAGCATCCAGGGGGCCCGTAATTCACCCCTCCACTTT | CASSIQGARNSPLHF
TRBJ2-3 | NA | TRBV7-3 | NA | TGTGCCAGCAGCCCCGGGGAGACGGCAGATACGCAGTATTTT | CASSPGETADTQYF
TRBJ2-1 | NA | TRBV25-1 | NA | TGTGCCAGCAGTGGCCTATGGGGGACGGGGGGCGATGAGCAGTTCTTC | CASSGLWGTGGDEQFF
TRBJ2-7 | NA | TRBV10-3 | many | TGTGCCACCGAACAGGGCCAAGGGTACGAGCAGTACTTC | CATEQGQGYEQYF